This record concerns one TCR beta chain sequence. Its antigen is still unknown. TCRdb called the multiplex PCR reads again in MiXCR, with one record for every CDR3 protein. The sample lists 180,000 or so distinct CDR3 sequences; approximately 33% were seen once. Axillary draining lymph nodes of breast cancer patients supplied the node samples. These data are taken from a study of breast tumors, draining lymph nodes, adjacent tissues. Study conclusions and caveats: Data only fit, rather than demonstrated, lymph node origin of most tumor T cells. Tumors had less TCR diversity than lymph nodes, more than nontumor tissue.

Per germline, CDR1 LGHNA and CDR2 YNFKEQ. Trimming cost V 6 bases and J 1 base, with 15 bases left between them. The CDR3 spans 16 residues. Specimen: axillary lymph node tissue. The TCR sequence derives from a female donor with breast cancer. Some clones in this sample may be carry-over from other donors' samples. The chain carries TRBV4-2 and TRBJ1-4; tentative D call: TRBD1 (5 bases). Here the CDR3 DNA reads TGTGCCAGCAGACCACTAGCGGGGGGAACTAATGAAAAACTGTTTTTT. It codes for CASRPLAGGTNEKLFF.